This TCR beta chain originates from a study of T cell repertoires in cytomegalovirus infection (dated by TCRdb to the late 2010s). About the full investigation: The peptide stimulations were aimed at well-studied HLA-B-restricted epitopes as well as recently identified HLA-C-restricted CMV epitopes, whose presentation resists viral immunomodulation. Donor HLA type was relevant to the analysis, as public TCR beta signatures indicated carriage of CMV infection together with the matching HLA type.

On this clonotype itself: The antigen it binds to is not known. Per-base quality was not reported, and no clone a single base away is much larger than it.

Broader findings and caveats from the paper: Cumulative frequency of public TCR beta family members discriminated carriers of CMV infection plus the relevant HLA type in this cohort and an independent roughly 330-donor cohort. The ex vivo response was dominated by HLA-C-restricted CMV-specific TCR beta clonotypes, which also provided the single most frequent clonotype in two of eight donors.

Sample treatment or condition, as interpreted from the label and publication: in vitro stimulation with specific CMV peptide epitopes to enrich CMV-specific T cells. CDR1 GTSNPN and CDR2 SVGIG are derived from the germline V gene (reference sequence). V is pared back by 3 bases and J by 4 bases, with 9 bases lying between the germline termini. Measured from the cysteine to the phenylalanine, the CDR3 is 12 residues long. Solely the CDR3 DNA is kept, with 36 bases framed from the first base. The run used an Illumina HiSeq 1500. Starting from the raw public reads, TCRdb applied fastp trimming at Q25, assembled clones with MiXCR and retained in-frame beta chains. Each entry merges the rows of one CDR3 protein and shows their most common DNA and genes. For this sample the table gives roughly 69,000 distinct CDR3 sequences, of which about 26% were detected only once. The top ten clones comprise about 60% of the sample.

The V gene is TRBV30 and the J gene is TRBJ1-2, with an unclear D gene assignment. The source of this sequence is a human donor in good health (CMV status not recorded). Some clones in this sample may be carry-over from other donors' samples. Sequences were derived from CD8+ T cells from cultured PBMCs, sampled from culture after CMV antigen stimulation. The CDR3 region: CAWRDRTYGYTF. The base sequence is TGTGCCTGGAGGGACCGGACCTATGGCTACACCTTC.